The present T cell receptor beta chain was sequenced within a study of monozygotic twins with inflammatory bowel disease. Per germline, CDR1 ENHRY and CDR2 SYGVKD. CDR3 length: 11 residues. Findings of the study overall: The data offered no way to tell different T cell subtypes apart.

Someone took an approximately 2.4 ml blood sample from each of the donors. About this clonotype itself: Antigen: not known.

Investigators made cDNA in eight separate reactions per sample. UMIs incorporating a 6-nucleotide sample barcode were appended by means of template switching. TCRdb reprocessed the 5' RACE reads and reports one entry per CDR3 protein, with no DNA. The table lists 110,000 or so distinct CDR3 sequences. Sequenced sample: blood. The J gene is TRBJ2-1, the V gene TRBV10-3; TCRdb returns TRBD1, unconfirmable since there is no DNA. This receptor was obtained from a human donor with ulcerative colitis or Crohn's disease, or a healthy co-twin of an affected twin (not recorded which). Here the CDR3 reads CAADSGDEQFF.